This passage covers 14 T cell receptor beta chains from one sample sequenced in a study of cytomegalovirus exposure and HLA in healthy donors (dated by TCRdb to the late 2010s). Receptor amplification or capture employed the immunoSEQ multiplex PCR assay. The multiplex PCR relied on a mix of 60 forward primers for TCR Vbeta segments and 13 reverse primers for TCR Jbeta segments. TCRdb mirrors the immuneACCESS table, restricted to in-frame sequences. Some clones are absent from its copies; in checked studies, under half trace to an unresolved V gene, and the reason for the others is unknown. The sample yields about 200,000 clones; 65% to 85% were counted once. About 2.8% of the sample is taken by the ten largest. The sequenced sample was PBMCs. All receptors derive from a woman in her 30s in good health and CMV-seronegative.

CDR3 DNA: TGTGCCAGCAGGGGGGGAGGGGCAACCTTCTACAATGAGCAGTTCTTC. Translation: CASRGGGATFYNEQFF. The chain has TRBV7-2 and TRBJ2-1; 7 positions match TRBD2. V lost 6 bases to trimming and J lost 3 bases; unmatched junction nucleotides: 11. The CDR3 is made up of 16 amino acids. The germline V gene encodes CDR1 SGHTA and CDR2 FQGNSA.

This clone was counted once. J is TRBJ1-1 and V is TRBV5-4; 12 bases agree with TRBD1. Germline assignment: CDR1 SGHNT and CDR2 YYREEE (reference sequence). V lost 6 bases, J lost 4 bases, and 16 bases stayed unmatched. The CDR3 is 18 residues long. The CDR3 nucleotides are TGTGCCAGCAAGAATTCCGGGACAGGGGGCGCTTGGGGCACTGAAGCTTTCTTT. This encodes CASKNSGTGGAWGTEAFF. Complete variable domain (other parts from reference TRBV5-4 and TRBJ1-1): ETGVTQSPTHLIKTRGQQVTLRCSSQSGHNTVSWYQQALGQGPQFIFQYYREEENGRGNFPPRFSGLQFPNYSSELNVNALELDDSALYLCASKNSGTGGAWGTEAFFGQGTRLTVV.

The chain combines TRBV5-5 with TRBJ1-4; D is perhaps TRBD1 (5 bases). This CDR3 is 12 amino acids long. Germline V gene sequence: CDR1 SGHKS, CDR2 YYEKEE (reference sequence). With 4 bases removed from V and 7 bases from J, the gap between germline ends came to 8 bases. Here the CDR3 reads CASSRTPEKLFF. DNA of the CDR3: TGTGCCAGCAGCCGGACACCTGAAAAACTGTTTTTT.

The chain couples TRBV30 to TRBJ1-6; the D gene is possibly TRBD1 (5 bases). Trimming stripped 2 bases from V and 7 bases from J, with 12 bases between. This CDR3 spans 14 amino acids. The germline V gene encodes CDR1 GTSNPN and CDR2 SVGIG (reference sequence). The chain's CDR3 is CAWSWPGKNSPLHF. Written as DNA, the CDR3 is TGTGCCTGGAGTTGGCCAGGGAAAAATTCACCCCTCCACTTT.

The rearrangement joins TRBV27 to TRBJ2-5, with D possibly TRBD1 on 6 matching bases. The CDR3 is 15 amino acids. Trimming shortened V by 6 bases and J by 2 bases, and 16 bases separated the two germline ends. Germline CDR1 reads MNHEY; CDR2 reads SMNVEV (reference sequence). The CDR3 nucleotides are TGTGCCAGCAGCCCCCTCAGGGGTGGACAAGAGACCCAGTACTTC. As protein: CASSPLRGGQETQYF.

This chain joins TRBV4-2 and TRBJ2-7; 9 nucleotides line up with TRBD2. Looked up from germline, CDR1 is LGHNA and CDR2 is YNFKEQ. There are 16 residues in the CDR3. With 0 bases clipped from V and 3 bases from J, the junction kept 6 bases outside the gene matches. The CDR3 region is CASSQDVRREGYEQYF. The CDR3 DNA is TGTGCCAGCAGCCAAGATGTTAGGCGGGAGGGCTACGAGCAGTACTTC.

This CDR3 is CASSARDTSYEQYF. The CDR3, as DNA: TGTGCCAGTAGCGCCCGGGACACATCCTACGAGCAGTACTTC. The chain is built from TRBV19 and TRBJ2-7; tentatively, D is TRBD1 (6 bases). The germline gives CDR1 LNHDA, CDR2 SQIVND (reference sequence). CDR3 length equals 14 residues. With 6 bases removed from V and 1 base from J, the gap between germline ends came to 13 bases.

The rearrangement uses TRBV18 and TRBJ1-1; a possible D gene is TRBD1 (5 bases). V was clipped by 5 bases and J by 7 bases, with 17 bases between them. Germline loops: CDR1 KGHSH, CDR2 LQKENI. CDR3 length: 14 residues. The CDR3 spells CASSGAQPGLEAFF. CDR3 nucleotide sequence: TGTGCCAGCTCAGGGGCGCAACCAGGGCTTGAAGCTTTCTTT. The variable domain in full, with the rest retrieved from reference TRBV18 and TRBJ1-1, is NAGVMQNPRHLVRRRGQEARLRCSPMKGHSHVYWYRQLPEEGLKFMVYLQKENIIDESGMPKERFSAEFPKEGPSILRIQQVVRGDSAAYFCASSGAQPGLEAFFGQGTRLTVV.

This clone was seen a few times. The gene calls are TRBV6-5 and TRBJ1-1; D not resolved. Trimming left V 5 bases short and J 3 bases short, with 10 bases between. This CDR3 has 13 amino acids. The germline gives CDR1 MNHEY, CDR2 SVGAGI. The CDR3 region is CASSAPEDTEAFF. The CDR3 DNA is TGTGCCAGCAGTGCACCGGAGGACACTGAAGCTTTCTTT.

CDR3 amino acids: CASWTGGTGELFF. The CDR3 DNA reads as TGTGCCTCCTGGACAGGGGGCACCGGGGAGCTGTTTTTT. This rearrangement joins TRBV10-3 to TRBJ2-2, with 10 bases that match TRBD1. Germline V CDR1 and CDR2: ENHRY, SYGVKD. The CDR3 is 13 amino acids. With V trimmed by 11 bases and J by 4 bases, 4 bases remained unmatched.

This chain links TRBV5-6 with TRBJ2-7; 9 bases are shared with TRBD2. Germline loops: CDR1 SGHDT, CDR2 YYEEEE. The trim removed 3 bases at V and 3 bases at J, leaving 7 bases unmatched. CDR3 length equals 15 residues. CDR3 sequence reads: CASSSLPTSGYEQYF. The CDR3 DNA reads TGTGCCAGCAGCTCATTACCGACTAGCGGCTACGAGCAGTACTTC. The variable domain in full, completed from reference TRBV5-6 and TRBJ2-7, reads DAGVTQSPTHLIKTRGQQVTLRCSPKSGHDTVSWYQQALGQGPQFIFQYYEEEERQRGNFPDRFSGHQFPNYSSELNVNALLLGDSALYLCASSSLPTSGYEQYFGPGTRLTVT.

On this clone: Germline and junction disagree at one end, which may indicate a read error. The gene calls are TRBV30 and TRBJ1-6; D gene ambiguous. The CDR3 runs 14 residues. The germline V gene has CDR1 GTSNPN and CDR2 SVGIG (reference sequence). This chain's CDR3 is CAWSVFEYTSPLHF. DNA for the CDR3: TGTGCCTGGAGTGTTTTCGAGTATACTTCACCCCTCCACTTT.

The V gene is TRBV19, the J gene TRBJ1-5, with 7 nucleotides matching TRBD1. V lost 6 bases and J lost 2; bases outside the gene matches: 31. The CDR3 extends over 23 amino acids. The germline V gene encodes CDR1 LNHDA and CDR2 SQIVND (reference sequence). Here the CDR3 DNA reads TGTGCCAGTAGAGTATACCGGGGCGGGGCCTTCGGACAGGTCTCACCGGGCAATCAGCCCCAGCATTTT. Translated: CASRVYRGGAFGQVSPGNQPQHF.

This clone has ten or more counts. This rearrangement joins TRBV28 to TRBJ2-7; D is unresolved. Germline V gives CDR1 MDHEN, CDR2 SYDVKM. The CDR3 is made up of 15 amino acids. The V end lost 5 bases, the J end lost 0 bases, and 14 bases lay between the germline ends. CDR3 coding DNA: TGTGCCAGCAGTATCAGGCCCCTCAGCTCCTACGAGCAGTACTTC. It codes for CASSIRPLSSYEQYF.